This is a list of T cell receptor beta chains from one sample in a study of blood T cell repertoires in COVID-19. Assay used: immunoSEQ multiplex PCR; TCRdb lists only in-frame clones, some missing. The sample holds 150,000 to 200,000 clones, approximately 86% seen once. The material sequenced was peripheral blood. The receptors come from a man between 65 and 85 years old with acute or convalescent COVID-19. Both conserved end residues are part of each CDR3. D genes are given only for firm matches. For some rows the clone size is stated as once, few or many, or as a class when expanded; others skip it.

V gene: TRBV4-2; clone size: .; D gene: .; J gene: TRBJ1-6; CDR3 protein: CASSLQAQGSPLHF; CDR3 DNA: TGTGCCAGCAGCCTACAGGCCCAAGGTTCACCCCTCCACTTT
V gene: TRBV19; clone size: .; D gene: .; J gene: TRBJ1-2; CDR3 protein: CASSPQADYGYTF; CDR3 DNA: TGTGCCAGTAGTCCCCAAGCCGACTATGGCTACACCTTC
V gene: TRBV9; clone size: .; D gene: TRBD2; J gene: TRBJ2-5; CDR3 protein: CASSPHGLAGGRETQYF; CDR3 DNA: TGTGCCAGCAGCCCCCATGGACTAGCGGGGGGGCGGGAGACCCAGTACTTC
V gene: TRBV7-9; clone size: once; D gene: .; J gene: TRBJ1-1; CDR3 protein: CASSVFDRLNTEAFF; CDR3 DNA: TGTGCCAGCAGCGTATTCGACAGGTTGAACACTGAAGCTTTCTTT
V gene: TRBV6-1; clone size: .; D gene: .; J gene: TRBJ1-5; CDR3 protein: CASSVDNRVGNQPQHF; CDR3 DNA: TGTGCCAGCAGTGTGGATAACAGGGTTGGAAATCAGCCCCAGCATTTT
V gene: TRBV28; clone size: .; D gene: TRBD2; J gene: TRBJ2-6; CDR3 protein: CASSIPGLAGSGANVLTF; CDR3 DNA: TGTGCCAGCAGTATCCCCGGACTAGCGGGTTCTGGGGCCAACGTCCTGACTTTC
V gene: TRBV10-3; clone size: .; D gene: TRBD1; J gene: TRBJ2-7; CDR3 protein: CAITGDRDYEQYF; CDR3 DNA: TGTGCCATCACTGGGGACAGGGACTACGAGCAGTACTTC
V gene: TRBV19; clone size: once; D gene: TRBD1; J gene: TRBJ1-5; CDR3 protein: CASGGTGNQPQHF; CDR3 DNA: TGTGCCAGCGGCGGGACAGGGAATCAGCCCCAGCATTTT
V gene: TRBV7-2; clone size: .; D gene: .; J gene: TRBJ1-4; CDR3 protein: CASSLPPGGTNEKLFF; CDR3 DNA: TGTGCCAGCAGCTTACCCCCCGGAGGAACTAATGAAAAACTGTTTTTT
V gene: TRBV29-1; clone size: .; D gene: .; J gene: TRBJ2-4; CDR3 protein: CSVEGRGRYIQYF; CDR3 DNA: TGCAGCGTTGAGGGCAGGGGACGGTACATTCAGTACTTC
V gene: TRBV30; clone size: .; D gene: .; J gene: TRBJ1-1; CDR3 protein: CAWSVNRAEAFF; CDR3 DNA: TGTGCCTGGAGTGTAAATCGCGCTGAAGCTTTCTTT
V gene: TRBV27; clone size: .; D gene: .; J gene: TRBJ1-4; CDR3 protein: CASSLDRFNEKLFF; CDR3 DNA: TGTGCCAGCAGTTTAGACAGATTTAATGAAAAACTGTTTTTT
V gene: TRBV28; clone size: .; D gene: TRBD2; J gene: TRBJ2-1; CDR3 protein: CAGRTSGGANEQFF; CDR3 DNA: TGTGCCGGGAGGACTAGCGGGGGGGCCAATGAGCAGTTCTTC
V gene: TRBV19; clone size: .; D gene: .; J gene: TRBJ1-1; CDR3 protein: CASSRGGDTEAFF; CDR3 DNA: TGTGCCAGTAGCCGGGGGGGGGACACTGAAGCTTTCTTT
V gene: TRBV9; clone size: .; D gene: .; J gene: TRBJ2-2; CDR3 protein: CASSVRTGELFF; CDR3 DNA: TGTGCCAGCAGCGTCAGAACCGGGGAGCTGTTTTTT
V gene: TRBV27; clone size: .; D gene: TRBD1; J gene: TRBJ2-7; CDR3 protein: CASKSGQGAYEQYF; CDR3 DNA: TGTGCCAGCAAATCGGGACAGGGAGCCTACGAGCAGTACTTC
V gene: TRBV6-5; clone size: .; D gene: TRBD1; J gene: TRBJ1-1; CDR3 protein: CASSWDRSNTEAFF; CDR3 DNA: TGTGCCAGCAGTTGGGACAGGTCGAACACTGAAGCTTTCTTT
V gene: TRBV7-2; clone size: .; D gene: TRBD1; J gene: TRBJ1-2; CDR3 protein: CASSNPGQYGYTF; CDR3 DNA: TGTGCCAGCAGCAACCCGGGACAGTATGGCTACACCTTC
V gene: TRBV4-2; clone size: .; D gene: TRBD2; J gene: TRBJ2-5; CDR3 protein: CASSHSPGTAAGLYF; CDR3 DNA: TGTGCCAGCAGCCACTCCCCTGGGACCGCAGCGGGGCTGTACTTC
V gene: TRBV10-2; clone size: .; D gene: TRBD2; J gene: TRBJ2-1; CDR3 protein: CASRPGLAASYNEQFF; CDR3 DNA: TGCGCCAGCAGGCCTGGACTAGCGGCTTCCTACAATGAGCAGTTCTTC
V gene: TRBV18; clone size: .; D gene: .; J gene: TRBJ2-3; CDR3 protein: CASSPFGVGGDTQYF; CDR3 DNA: TGTGCCAGCTCACCATTCGGGGTAGGAGGAGATACGCAGTATTTT